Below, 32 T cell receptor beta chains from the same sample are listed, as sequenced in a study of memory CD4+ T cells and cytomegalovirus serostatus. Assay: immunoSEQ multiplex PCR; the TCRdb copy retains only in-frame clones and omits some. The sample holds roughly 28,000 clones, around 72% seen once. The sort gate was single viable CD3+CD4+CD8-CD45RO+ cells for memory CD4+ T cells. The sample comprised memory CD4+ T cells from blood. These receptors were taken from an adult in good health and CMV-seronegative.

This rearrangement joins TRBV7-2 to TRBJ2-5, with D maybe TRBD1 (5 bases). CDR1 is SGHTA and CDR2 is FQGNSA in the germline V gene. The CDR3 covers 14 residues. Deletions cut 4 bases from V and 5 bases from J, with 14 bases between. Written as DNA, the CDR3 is TGTGCCAGCAGCTCCCTGACAGCGAGCGAGACCCAGTACTTC. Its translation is CASSSLTASETQYF.

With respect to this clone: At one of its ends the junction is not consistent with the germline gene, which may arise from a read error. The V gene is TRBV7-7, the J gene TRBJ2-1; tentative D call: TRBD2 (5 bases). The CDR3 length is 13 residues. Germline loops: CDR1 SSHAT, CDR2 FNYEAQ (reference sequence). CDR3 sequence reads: CASSLELEDEQFF. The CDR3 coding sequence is TGTGCTAGCAGCTTAGAGTTGGAGGATGAGCAGTTCTTC. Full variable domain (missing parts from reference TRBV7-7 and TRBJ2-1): GAGVSQSPRYKVTKRGQDVTLRCDPISSHATLYWYQQALGQGPEFLTYFNYEAQPDKSGLPSDRFSAERPEGSISTLTIQRTEQRDSAMYRCASSLELEDEQFFGPGTRLTVL.

This CDR3 is CASSLSRDIWVNDNQPQHF. For the CDR3, the DNA is TGCGCCAGCAGCCTGTCCCGGGACATATGGGTGAATGACAATCAGCCCCAGCATTTT. This chain connects TRBV23-1 to TRBJ1-5, with TRBD1 as a possible D gene (6 bases). TRBV23-1 is an ORF for which the function is uncertain. CDR3 length equals 19 residues. Trimming removed 6 bases from V and 3 bases from J, with 27 bases in between.

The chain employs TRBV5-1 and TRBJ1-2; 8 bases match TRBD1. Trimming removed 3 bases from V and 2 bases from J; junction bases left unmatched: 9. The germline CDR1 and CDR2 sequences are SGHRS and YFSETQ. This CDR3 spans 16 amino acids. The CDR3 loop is CASSSTTGTGNYGYTF. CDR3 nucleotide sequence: TGCGCCAGCAGCTCGACCACGGGGACAGGAAACTATGGCTACACCTTC.

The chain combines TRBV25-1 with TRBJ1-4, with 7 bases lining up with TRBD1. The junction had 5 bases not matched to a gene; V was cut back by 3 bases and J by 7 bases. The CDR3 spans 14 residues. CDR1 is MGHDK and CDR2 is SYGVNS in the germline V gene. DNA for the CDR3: TGTGCCAGCAGTGACACAACAGGGGCTGAAAAACTGTTTTTT. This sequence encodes CASSDTTGAEKLFF.

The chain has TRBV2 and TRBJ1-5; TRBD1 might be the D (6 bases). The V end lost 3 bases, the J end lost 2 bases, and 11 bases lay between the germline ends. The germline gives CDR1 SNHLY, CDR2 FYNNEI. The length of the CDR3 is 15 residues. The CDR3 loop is CASSDRRGGNQPQHF. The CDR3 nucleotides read TGTGCCAGCAGTGATCGCAGGGGCGGCAATCAGCCCCAGCATTTT.

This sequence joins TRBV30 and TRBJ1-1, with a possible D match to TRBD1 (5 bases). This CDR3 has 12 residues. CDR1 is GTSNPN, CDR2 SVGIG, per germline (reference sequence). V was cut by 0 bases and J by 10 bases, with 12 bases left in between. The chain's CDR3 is CAWSVVAGTAFF. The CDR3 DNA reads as TGTGCCTGGAGTGTAGTAGCAGGGACAGCTTTCTTT. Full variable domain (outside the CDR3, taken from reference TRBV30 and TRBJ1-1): SQTIHQWPATLVQPVGSPLSLECTVEGTSNPNLYWYRQAAGRGLQLLFYSVGIGQISSEVPQNLSASRPQDRQFILSSKKLLLSDSGFYLCAWSVVAGTAFFGQGTRLTVV.

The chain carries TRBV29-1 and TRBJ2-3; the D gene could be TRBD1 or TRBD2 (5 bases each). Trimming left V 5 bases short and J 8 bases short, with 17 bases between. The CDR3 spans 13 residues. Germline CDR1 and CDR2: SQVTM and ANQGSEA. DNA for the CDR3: TGCAGCGTTAACAGGATTCTCGAGGGTACGCAGTATTTT. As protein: CSVNRILEGTQYF.

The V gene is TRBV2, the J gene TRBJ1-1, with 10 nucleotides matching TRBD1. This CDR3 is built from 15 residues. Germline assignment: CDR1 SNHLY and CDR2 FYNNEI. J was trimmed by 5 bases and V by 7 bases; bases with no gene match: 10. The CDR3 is CASNDFDRGRTEAFF. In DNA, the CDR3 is TGTGCCAGCAATGATTTTGACAGGGGGCGTACTGAAGCTTTCTTT.

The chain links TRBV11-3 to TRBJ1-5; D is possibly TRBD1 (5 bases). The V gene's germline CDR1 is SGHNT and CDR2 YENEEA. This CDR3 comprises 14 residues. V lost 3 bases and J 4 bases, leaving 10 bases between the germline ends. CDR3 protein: CASSLRTNNQPQHF. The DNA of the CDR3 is TGTGCCAGCAGCTTGAGGACAAATAATCAGCCCCAGCATTTT. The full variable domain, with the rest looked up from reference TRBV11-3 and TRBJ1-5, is EAGVVQSPRYKIIEKKQPVAFWCNPISGHNTLYWYLQNLGQGPELLIRYENEEAVDDSQLPKDRFSAERLKGVDSTLKIQPAELGDSAVYLCASSLRTNNQPQHFGDGTRLSIL.

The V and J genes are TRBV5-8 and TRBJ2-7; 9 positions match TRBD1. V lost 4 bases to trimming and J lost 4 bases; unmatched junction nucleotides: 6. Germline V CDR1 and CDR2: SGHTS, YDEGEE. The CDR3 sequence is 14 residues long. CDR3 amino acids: CASSPQGAGYEQYF. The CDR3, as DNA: TGTGCCAGCAGCCCACAGGGGGCTGGTTACGAGCAGTACTTC.

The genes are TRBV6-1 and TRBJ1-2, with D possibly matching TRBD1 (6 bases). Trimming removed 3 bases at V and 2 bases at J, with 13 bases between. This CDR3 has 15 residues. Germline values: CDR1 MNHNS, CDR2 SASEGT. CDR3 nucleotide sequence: TGTGCCAGCAGTGAGGGGACAAGCAACAACTATGGCTACACCTTC. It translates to CASSEGTSNNYGYTF.

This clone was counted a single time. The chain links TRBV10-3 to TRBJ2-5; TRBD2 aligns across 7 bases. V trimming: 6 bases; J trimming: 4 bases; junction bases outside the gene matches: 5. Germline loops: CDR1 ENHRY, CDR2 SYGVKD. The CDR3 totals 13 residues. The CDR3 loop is CAIRPAGLETQYF. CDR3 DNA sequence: TGTGCCATCAGACCAGCGGGGTTAGAGACCCAGTACTTC.

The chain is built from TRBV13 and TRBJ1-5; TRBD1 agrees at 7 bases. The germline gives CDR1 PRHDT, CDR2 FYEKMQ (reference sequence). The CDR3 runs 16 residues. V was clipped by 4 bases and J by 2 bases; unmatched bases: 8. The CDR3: CASSSRQGRGNQPQHF. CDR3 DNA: TGTGCCAGCAGCTCAAGACAGGGACGGGGCAATCAGCCCCAGCATTTT. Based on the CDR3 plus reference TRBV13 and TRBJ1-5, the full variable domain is AAGVIQSPRHLIKEKRETATLKCYPIPRHDTVYWYQQGPGQDPQFLISFYEKMQSDKGSIPDRFSAQQFSDYHSELNMSSLELGDSALYFCASSSRQGRGNQPQHFGDGTRLSIL.

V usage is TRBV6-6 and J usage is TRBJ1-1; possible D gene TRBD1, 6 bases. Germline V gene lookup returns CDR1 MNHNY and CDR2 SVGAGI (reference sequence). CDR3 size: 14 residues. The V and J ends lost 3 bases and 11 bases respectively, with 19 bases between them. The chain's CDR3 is CASSYQSPGAVAFF. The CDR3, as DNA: TGTGCCAGCAGTTATCAGTCGCCAGGGGCGGTGGCTTTCTTT.

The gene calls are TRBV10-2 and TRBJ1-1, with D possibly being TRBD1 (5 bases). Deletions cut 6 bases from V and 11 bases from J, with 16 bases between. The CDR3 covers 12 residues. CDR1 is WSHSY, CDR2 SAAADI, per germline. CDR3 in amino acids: CASSDGAGSAFF. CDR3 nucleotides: TGCGCCAGCAGCGACGGGGCAGGATCGGCTTTCTTT.

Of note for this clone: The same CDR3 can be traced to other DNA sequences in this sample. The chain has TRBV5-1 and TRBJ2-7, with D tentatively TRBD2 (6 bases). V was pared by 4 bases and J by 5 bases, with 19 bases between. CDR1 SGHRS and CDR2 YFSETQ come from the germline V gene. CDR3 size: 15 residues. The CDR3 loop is CASSPGLLREDEQYF. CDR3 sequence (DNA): TGCGCCAGCAGCCCGGGACTCCTGCGAGAAGACGAGCAGTACTTC.

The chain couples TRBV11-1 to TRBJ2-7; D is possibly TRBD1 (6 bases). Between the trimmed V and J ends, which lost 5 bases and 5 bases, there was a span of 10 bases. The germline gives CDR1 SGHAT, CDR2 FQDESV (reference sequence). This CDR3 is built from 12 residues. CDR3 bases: TGTGCCAGCAGCGCCAACAGGGACGAGCAGTACTTC. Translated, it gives CASSANRDEQYF.

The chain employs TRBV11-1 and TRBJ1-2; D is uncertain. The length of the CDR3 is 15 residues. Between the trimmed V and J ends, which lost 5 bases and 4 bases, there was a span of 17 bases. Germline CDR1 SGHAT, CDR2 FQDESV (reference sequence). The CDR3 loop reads CASSPGPAELYGYTF. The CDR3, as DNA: TGTGCCAGCAGCCCAGGCCCGGCAGAACTCTATGGCTACACCTTC.

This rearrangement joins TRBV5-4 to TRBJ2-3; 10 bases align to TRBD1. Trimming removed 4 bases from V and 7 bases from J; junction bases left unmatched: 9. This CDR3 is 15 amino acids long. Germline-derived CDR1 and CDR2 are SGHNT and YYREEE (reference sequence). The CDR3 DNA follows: TGTGCCAGCAGCGGGTCGACAGGGGGCGCGAATACGCAGTATTTT. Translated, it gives CASSGSTGGANTQYF.

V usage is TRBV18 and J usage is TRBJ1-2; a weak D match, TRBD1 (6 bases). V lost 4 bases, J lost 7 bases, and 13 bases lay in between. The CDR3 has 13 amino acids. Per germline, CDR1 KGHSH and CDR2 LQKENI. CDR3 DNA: TGTGCCAGCTCACGCCGGGACAATTCTGGCTACACCTTC. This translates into CASSRRDNSGYTF. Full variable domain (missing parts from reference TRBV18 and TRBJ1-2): NAGVMQNPRHLVRRRGQEARLRCSPMKGHSHVYWYRQLPEEGLKFMVYLQKENIIDESGMPKERFSAEFPKEGPSILRIQQVVRGDSAAYFCASSRRDNSGYTFGSGTRLTVV.

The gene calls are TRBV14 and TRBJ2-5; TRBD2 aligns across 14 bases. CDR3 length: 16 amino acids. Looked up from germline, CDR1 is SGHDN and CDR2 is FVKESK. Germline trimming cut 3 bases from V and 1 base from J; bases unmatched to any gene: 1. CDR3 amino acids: CASSQGLAGAQETQYF. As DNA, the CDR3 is TGTGCCAGCAGCCAGGGACTAGCGGGGGCCCAAGAGACCCAGTACTTC.

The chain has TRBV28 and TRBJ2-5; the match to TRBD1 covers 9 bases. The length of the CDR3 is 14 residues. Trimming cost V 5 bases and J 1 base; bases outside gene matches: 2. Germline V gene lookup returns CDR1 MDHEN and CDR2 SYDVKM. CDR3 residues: CASSLGQGQETQYF. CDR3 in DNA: TGTGCCAGCAGTCTGGGACAGGGCCAAGAGACCCAGTACTTC.

This CDR3 is CASSALDRANSPLHF. The CDR3 DNA reads as TGTGCCAGCAGCGCCTTGGACAGAGCTAATTCACCCCTCCACTTT. The rearrangement joins TRBV9 to TRBJ1-6; the D gene is possibly TRBD1 (6 bases). Germline V gene lookup returns CDR1 SGDLS and CDR2 YYNGEE. The CDR3 contains 15 residues. V lost 3 bases and J 6 bases, leaving 13 bases between the germline ends.

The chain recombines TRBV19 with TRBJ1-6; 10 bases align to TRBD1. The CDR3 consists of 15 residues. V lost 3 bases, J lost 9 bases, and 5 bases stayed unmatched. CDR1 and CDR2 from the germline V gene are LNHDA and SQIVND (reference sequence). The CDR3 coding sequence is TGTGCCAGTAGTATGGACAGGGGGTATGGTTCACCCCTCCACTTT. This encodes CASSMDRGYGSPLHF.

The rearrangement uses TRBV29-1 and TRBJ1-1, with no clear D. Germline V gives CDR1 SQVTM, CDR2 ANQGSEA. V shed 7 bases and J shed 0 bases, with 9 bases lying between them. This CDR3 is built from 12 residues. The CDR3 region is CSAWQVNTEAFF. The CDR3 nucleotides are TGCAGCGCTTGGCAGGTGAACACTGAAGCTTTCTTT.

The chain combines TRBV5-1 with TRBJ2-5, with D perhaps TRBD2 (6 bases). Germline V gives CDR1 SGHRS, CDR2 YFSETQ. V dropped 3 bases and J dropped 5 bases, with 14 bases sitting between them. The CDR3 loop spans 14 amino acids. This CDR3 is CASSYGGLRETQYF. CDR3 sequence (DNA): TGCGCCAGCAGCTACGGGGGACTCCGGGAGACCCAGTACTTC.

The DNA of the CDR3 is TGTGCCAGCAGTGACGGAGATACGCAGTATTTT. Translation gives CASSDGDTQYF. The chain uses TRBV2 and TRBJ2-3; D ambiguous. Germline V gene lookup returns CDR1 SNHLY and CDR2 FYNNEI. V was clipped by 3 bases and J by 5 bases, with 3 bases between them. The CDR3 sequence is 11 residues long.

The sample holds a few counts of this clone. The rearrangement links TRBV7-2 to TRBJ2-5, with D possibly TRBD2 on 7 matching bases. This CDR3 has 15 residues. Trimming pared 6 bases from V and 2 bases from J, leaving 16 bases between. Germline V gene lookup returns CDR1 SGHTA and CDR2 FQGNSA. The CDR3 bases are TGTGCCAGCAGTACCATGGGGGGGGCACAAGAGACCCAGTACTTC. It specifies CASSTMGGAQETQYF.

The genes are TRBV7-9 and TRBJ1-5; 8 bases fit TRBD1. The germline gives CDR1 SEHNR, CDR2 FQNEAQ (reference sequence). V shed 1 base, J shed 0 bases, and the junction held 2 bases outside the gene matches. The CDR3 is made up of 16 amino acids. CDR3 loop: CASSLGTGSSNQPQHF. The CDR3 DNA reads TGTGCCAGCAGCTTAGGGACAGGGAGTAGCAATCAGCCCCAGCATTTT.

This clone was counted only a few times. The CDR3 nucleotides read TGTGCCAGCAGCTTAGCGGCCGGAAATCAGCCCCAGCATTTT. Protein product: CASSLAAGNQPQHF. The chain links TRBV7-6 to TRBJ1-5; D call uncertain. Germline CDR1 and CDR2: SGHVS and FNYEAQ. There are 14 residues in the CDR3. The V and J ends lost 0 bases and 4 bases respectively, with 7 bases between them. Filled out from reference TRBV7-6 and TRBJ1-5, the complete variable domain reads GAGVSQSPRYKVTKRGQDVALRCDPISGHVSLYWYRQALGQGPEFLTYFNYEAQQDKSGLPNDRFSAERPEGSISTLTIQRTEQRDSAMYRCASSLAAGNQPQHFGDGTRLSIL.

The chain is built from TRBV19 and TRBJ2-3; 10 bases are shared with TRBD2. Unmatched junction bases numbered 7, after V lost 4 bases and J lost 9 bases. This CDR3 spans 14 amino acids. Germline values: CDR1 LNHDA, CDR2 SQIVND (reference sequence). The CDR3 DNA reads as TGTGCCAGTAGTACTAGCGGGGGTTCCCAAACGCAGTATTTT. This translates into CASSTSGGSQTQYF.